Here is one T cell receptor beta chain with its context. Its antigen has not been determined. No much larger clone is present one base from it, and per-base qualities are unavailable. Counted from cysteine to phenylalanine, this CDR3 has 16 amino acids. Here the CDR3 DNA is all that survives: 48 bases in frame from base 1. Trimming accounts for 1 base at V and 6 bases at J, while the number of junction bases matched to no gene is 8. The germline V gene gives CDR1 as SGHTA and CDR2 as FQGTGA. The library was made by the immunoSEQ multiplex PCR assay. Genomic DNA extraction, TRB sequencing and normalization were carried out by Adaptive Biotechnologies (Seattle, WA). Processing in the source paper ran as follows. To compute clonality, the Shannon entropy of productive TRB sequences was normalized by log2 of unique productive sequences and then subtracted from one. KLL-specific clonotypes in tumors were found by matching TCRbeta CDR3 amino acid sequences to the sequences from the tetramer-sorted sample of each patient. Not all clones reach the TCRdb copy of this immuneACCESS table, which keeps in-frame sequences only. Checked studies attribute under half of the gap to unresolved V genes and leave the rest unexplained. The V and J calls and clone size were taken over from that table, and D and trimming were inferred from the DNA. For this sample the table gives under 30,000 clones, of which 70% to 90% were detected only once. The top ten clonotypes cover less than 3% of the sample.

This record comes from a study of tumor-infiltrating T cells and Merkel cell polyomavirus (dated 2017 in TCRdb). For the study in its entirety: In Merkel cell carcinoma patients, the study examined CD8+ T cells specific for the Merkel cell polyomavirus KLL epitope. In fewer than 15 samples, KLL-tetramer-sorted cells taken from blood or tumor-infiltrating lymphocytes underwent TRB sequencing, as did some eleven matched whole-tumor samples. Disease stage at presentation varied among the patients, and patient follow-up lasted a median of 2.7 years, ranging from 1.1 to 6.0 years. Across the study, one tumor sample was a frozen nodal tumor digest and one was a flash-frozen core biopsy of a metastasis. Patients received varied, non-standardized therapies including chemotherapy, radiation and immunotherapies. Most of the whole-tumor samples were 25-micron curls sectioned from formalin-fixed, paraffin-embedded tissue blocks. Here is what the overall study found, with its caveats: KLL-specific TRB repertoires proved diverse and largely private: among 410 or so unique sequences, only one clonotype was public, and a couple of patients shared that clonotype. Because the study covered only a single viral epitope, T cells targeting other Merkel cell polyomavirus epitopes were not captured. Significantly improved MCC-specific survival was associated with a higher fraction of KLL-specific T cells within tumors (about 1.8-20% versus about 0-0.15%). More unique KLL-specific clonotypes in tumors (roughly 5-108 vs 0-3) was associated with a significant MCC-specific survival advantage (P = 0.0051). The small sample size of the study (n of about eleven patients) is a limitation.

Robust positive staining for Merkel cell polyomavirus Large T antigen was observed by immunohistochemistry in the tumors of all patients. The study included about a dozen Merkel cell carcinoma patients whose blood and/or cultured TIL contained robust KLL-tetramer+ populations exceeding 0.04% of CD8+ T cells. All patients were Caucasian, with a median age of approximately 60 years and a range of about 50 to 85 years. Lymph node tumors were analyzed for patients with unknown primaries who presented with nodal disease, or when insufficient primary tissue was available. The sequenced material came from lymph node tissue. This clonotype was sampled from a man in his fifties with Merkel cell carcinoma. This sequence uses TRBV7-3 and TRBJ2-2; 7 bases in between match TRBD2. Read as DNA, the sequence is TGTGCCAGCAGCTTAATCGCCGGGAGGTCGCCCGGGGAGCTGTTTTTT. Translated, this is CASSLIAGRSPGELFF. The reference TRBV7-3 and TRBJ2-2 proteins fill in what lies around the CDR3, so the full variable domain reads GAGVSQTPSNKVTEKGKYVELRCDPISGHTALYWYRQSLGQGPEFLIYFQGTGAADDSGLPNDRFFAVRPEGSVSTLKIQRTERGDSAVYLCASSLIAGRSPGELFFGEGSRLTVL.